This T cell receptor (beta chain) was sequenced in a study of neurological immune-mediated disorders. Study summary: Secondary progressive cases numbered 3 among the approximately 35 multiple sclerosis patients, while the other 31 were relapsing-remitting.

The CDR3 has 12 residues. Germline V gives CDR1 DFQATT, CDR2 SNEGSKA (reference sequence). cDNA synthesis was performed by 5'RACE with 10-nucleotide random UMIs. Using its own MiXCR run on the 5' RACE reads, TCRdb lists one record per CDR3 protein. The sample lists 75,000 to 80,000 distinct CDR3 sequences; approximately 5% were seen once. Notes on this clonotype: At one end the junction does not follow the germline gene, possibly because of a read error.

The chain links TRBV20-1 to TRBJ1-3; no clear D. The receptor was isolated from a woman aged 25 to 39 with multiple sclerosis. Source material: PBMCs. The CDR3 loop is CSARGPGNTIYF. The DNA for the CDR3 is TGCAGTGCCAGAGGACCTGGAAACACCATATATTTT.